These 5 T cell receptor beta chains originate from one sample sequenced in a study of T cell responses to AZD1222 COVID-19 vaccine. Sequencing used immunoSEQ multiplex PCR; TCRdb keeps in-frame clones, though not all of them. The table shows some 120,000 clones, with over 75% occurring only once. The material sequenced was peripheral blood, taken 28 days after the second AZD1222 dose. The receptor set was obtained from an adult who received the AZD1222 COVID-19 vaccine.

The chain uses TRBV5-1 and TRBJ1-2; D possibly corresponds to TRBD1 (5 bases). The germline V gene encodes CDR1 SGHRS and CDR2 YFSETQ. Between the trimmed V and J ends, which lost 3 bases and 5 bases, there was a span of 8 bases. The CDR3 length is 12 residues. This chain's CDR3 is CASSSDRYGYTF. In nucleotides, the CDR3 is TGCGCCAGCAGCTCCGACAGATATGGCTACACCTTC.

This sequence joins TRBV24-1 and TRBJ2-2, with TRBD1 as a possible D gene (6 bases). V lost 2 bases to trimming and J lost 4 bases, with 16 bases between them. CDR3 length: 17 residues. CDR1 is KGHDR and CDR2 is SFDVKD in the germline V gene. Here the CDR3 reads CATSDWSGGAGTGELFF. The CDR3 DNA sequence: TGTGCCACCAGTGATTGGAGTGGGGGCGCGGGCACCGGGGAGCTGTTTTTT.

This clone was recorded once. V usage is TRBV14 and J usage is TRBJ2-1; D possibly matches TRBD1 or TRBD2 (7 bases each). The CDR3 is made up of 18 amino acids. Germline-derived CDR1 and CDR2 are SGHDN and FVKESK. Deletions cut 4 bases from V and 0 bases from J, with 19 bases between. CDR3: CASSLGEGGGDSYNEQFF. CDR3 coding DNA: TGTGCCAGCAGCCTGGGAGAGGGAGGGGGCGACTCCTACAATGAGCAGTTCTTC.

The chain carries TRBV18 and TRBJ2-5, with 9 bases lining up with TRBD2. The CDR3 is 15 residues long. V gave up 5 bases and J gave up 5 bases; unmatched junction bases: 9. CDR1 KGHSH and CDR2 LQKENI come from the germline V gene. The DNA for the CDR3 is TGTGCCAGCTCATCCTCGACTAGCGGCTGGGAGACCCAGTACTTC. Protein sequence: CASSSSTSGWETQYF.

This sequence joins TRBV6-5 and TRBJ2-7; no definite D call. This CDR3 has 15 amino acids. Per germline, CDR1 MNHEY and CDR2 SVGAGI. Trimming stripped 2 bases from V and 1 base from J, with 12 bases between. In DNA, the CDR3 is TGTGCCAGCAGTTACGCGAGGCAGGATTCCTACGAGCAGTACTTC. It translates to CASSYARQDSYEQYF.